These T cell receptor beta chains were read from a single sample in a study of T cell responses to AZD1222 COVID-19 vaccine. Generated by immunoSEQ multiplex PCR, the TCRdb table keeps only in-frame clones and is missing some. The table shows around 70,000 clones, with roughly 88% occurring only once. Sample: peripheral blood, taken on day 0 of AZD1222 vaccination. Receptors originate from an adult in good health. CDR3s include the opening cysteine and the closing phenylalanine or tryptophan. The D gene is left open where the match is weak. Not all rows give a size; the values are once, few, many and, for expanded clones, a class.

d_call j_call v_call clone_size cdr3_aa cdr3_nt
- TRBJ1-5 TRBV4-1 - CASSQGPGDGQPQHF TGCGCCAGCAGCCAGGGCCCAGGGGACGGTCAGCCCCAGCATTTT
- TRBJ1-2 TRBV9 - CASSVGVSGYGYTF TGTGCCAGCAGCGTAGGGGTTTCGGGATATGGCTACACCTTC
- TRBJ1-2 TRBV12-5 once CASGLGGATGYTF TGTGCTAGTGGTTTGGGGGGGGCGACTGGCTACACCTTC
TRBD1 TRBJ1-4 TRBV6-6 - CASSYTPGQGVEKLFF TGTGCCAGCAGTTATACACCGGGACAGGGGGTTGAAAAACTGTTTTTT
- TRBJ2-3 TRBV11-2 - CASSSYPAYTQYF TGTGCCAGCAGCTCCTACCCAGCGTATACGCAGTATTTT
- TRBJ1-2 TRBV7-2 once CASSPGWGYGYTF TGTGCCAGCAGCCCGGGGTGGGGCTATGGCTACACCTTC
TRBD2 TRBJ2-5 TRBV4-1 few CASSSQRGGSETQYF TGCGCCAGCAGTTCCCAGCGGGGGGGTTCAGAGACCCAGTACTTC
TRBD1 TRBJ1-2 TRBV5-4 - CASFLQGNYGYTF TGTGCCAGCTTCTTACAGGGGAACTATGGCTACACCTTC
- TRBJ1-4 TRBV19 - CASGQARGPNEKLFF TGTGCCAGTGGCCAGGCCAGGGGACCTAATGAAAAACTGTTTTTT
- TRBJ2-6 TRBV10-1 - CASTGSGANVLTF TGCGCCAGCACGGGGTCTGGGGCCAACGTCCTGACTTTC
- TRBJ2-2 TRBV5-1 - CASSLEGDLGNGGELFF TGCGCCAGCAGCTTGGAGGGAGACCTAGGGAACGGCGGGGAGCTGTTTTTT
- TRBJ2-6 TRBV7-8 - CASSLRFPPTSGANVLTF TGTGCCAGCAGCTTGCGGTTTCCACCAACCTCTGGGGCCAACGTCCTGACTTTC
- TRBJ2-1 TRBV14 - CASSQGLAAYNEQFF TGTGCCAGCAGCCAAGGGCTAGCAGCCTACAATGAGCAGTTCTTC
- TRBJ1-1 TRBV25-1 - CASTWGAFTEAFF TGTGCCAGCACTTGGGGGGCTTTCACTGAAGCTTTCTTT
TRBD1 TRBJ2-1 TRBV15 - CATSSSDRAGEQFF TGTGCCACCAGCAGTTCGGACAGGGCGGGGGAGCAGTTCTTC